By sample share, the clone carrying this T cell receptor (beta chain) is medium-sized. TCRdb re-derived calls from the PCR reads in MiXCR, one entry per CDR3 protein. The sample records about 25,000 distinct CDR3 sequences, 38% being singletons. These data originate in a study of tumor-infiltrating lymphocytes in oesophageal squamous cell carcinoma. Germline V gene sequence: CDR1 MDHEN, CDR2 SYDVKM. V dropped 5 bases and J dropped 2; count of bases not matched to a gene: 13. The CDR3 covers 17 residues. The sample was esophageal tumor tissue. The rearrangement uses TRBV28 and TRBJ2-3, with TRBD2 matching over 7 bases. This sequence originates from a male donor with esophageal squamous cell carcinoma. The CDR3 sequence: CASSPGTTGGYTDTQYF. CDR3 DNA: TGTGCCAGCAGTCCGGGGACTACCGGGGGATACACAGATACGCAGTATTTT. Combining the CDR3 with reference TRBV28 and TRBJ2-3 gives the whole variable domain DVKVTQSSRYLVKRTGEKVFLECVQDMDHENMFWYRQDPGLGLRLIYFSYDVKMKEKGDIPEGYSVSREKKERFSLILESASTNQTSMYLCASSPGTTGGYTDTQYFGPGTRLTVL.